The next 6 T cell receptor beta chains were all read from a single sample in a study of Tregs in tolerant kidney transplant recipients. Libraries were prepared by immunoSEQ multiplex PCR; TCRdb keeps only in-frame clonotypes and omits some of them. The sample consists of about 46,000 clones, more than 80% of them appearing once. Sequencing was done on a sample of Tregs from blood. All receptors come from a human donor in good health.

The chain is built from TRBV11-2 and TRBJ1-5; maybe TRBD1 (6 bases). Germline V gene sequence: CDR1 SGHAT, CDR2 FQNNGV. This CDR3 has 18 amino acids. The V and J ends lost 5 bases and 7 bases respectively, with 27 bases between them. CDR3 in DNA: TGTGCCAGCAGCACCGGGGGCTTTGGGGCTGATGAGGAGCAGCCCCAGCATTTT. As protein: CASSTGGFGADEEQPQHF.

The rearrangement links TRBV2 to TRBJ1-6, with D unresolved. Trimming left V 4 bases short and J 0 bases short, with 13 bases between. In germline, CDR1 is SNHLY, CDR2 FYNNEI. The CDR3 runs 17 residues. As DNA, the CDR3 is TGTGCCAGCAGTGGGGTTGTCATTAGCTCCTATAATTCACCCCTCCACTTT. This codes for CASSGVVISSYNSPLHF. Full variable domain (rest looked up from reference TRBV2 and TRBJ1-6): EPEVTQTPSHQVTQMGQEVILRCVPISNHLYFYWYRQILGQKVEFLVSFYNNEISEKSEIFDDQFSVERPDGSNFTLKIRSTKLEDSAMYFCASSGVVISSYNSPLHFGNGTRLTVT.

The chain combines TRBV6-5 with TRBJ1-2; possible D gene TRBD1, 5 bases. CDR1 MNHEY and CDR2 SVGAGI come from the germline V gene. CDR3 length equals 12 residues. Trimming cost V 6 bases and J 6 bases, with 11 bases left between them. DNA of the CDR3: TGTGCCAGCAGCACAGGCTTAGATGGCTACACCTTC. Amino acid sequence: CASSTGLDGYTF.

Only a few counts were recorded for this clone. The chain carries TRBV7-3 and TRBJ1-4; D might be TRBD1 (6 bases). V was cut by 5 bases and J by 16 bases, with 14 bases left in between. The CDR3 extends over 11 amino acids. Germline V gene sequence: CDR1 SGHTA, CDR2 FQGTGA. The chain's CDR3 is CASSQGGIAFF. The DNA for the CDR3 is TGTGCCAGCAGCCAAGGGGGGATCGCGTTTTTT.

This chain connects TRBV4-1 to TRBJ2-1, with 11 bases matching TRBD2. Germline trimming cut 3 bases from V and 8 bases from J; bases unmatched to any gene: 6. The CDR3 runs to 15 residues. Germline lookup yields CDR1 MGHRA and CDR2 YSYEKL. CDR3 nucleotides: TGCGCCAGCAGCCAGTTAGCGGGGGGGCCCGATGAGCAGTTCTTC. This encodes CASSQLAGGPDEQFF.

The CDR3 bases are TGTGCCAGTAGTATACAGCCCAAGTACGAGCAGTACTTC. Amino acid sequence: CASSIQPKYEQYF. The rearrangement links TRBV19 to TRBJ2-7; D uncertain. V lost 2 bases to trimming and J lost 4 bases, with 9 bases between them. This CDR3 is built from 13 residues. Germline values: CDR1 LNHDA, CDR2 SQIVND (reference sequence).